This T cell receptor beta chain was found in a study of cytomegalovirus exposure and HLA in healthy donors. Assay: immunoSEQ multiplex PCR; the TCRdb copy retains only in-frame clones and omits some. This repertoire shows 100,000 to 150,000 clones, 85% to 95% found once; its top ten account for under 1.5%. The CDR3 is 17 residues long. Germline V gene sequence: CDR1 SNHLY, CDR2 FYNNEI. V was cut by 8 bases and J by 0 bases, with 20 bases left in between. The donors were in the roughly 120-subject validation cohort, distinct from the approximately 700-subject first cohort. The TCR originated in a woman younger than 30 in good health and CMV-seronegative. Material for sequencing was PBMCs. This chain uses TRBV2 with TRBJ1-3, with D perhaps TRBD1 (5 bases). The CDR3 nucleotides are TGTGCCAGCGGAAGACCGACAGAACAGTTCTCTGGAAACACCATATATTTT. Translation: CASGRPTEQFSGNTIYF. The full variable domain, completed using reference TRBV2 and TRBJ1-3, is EPEVTQTPSHQVTQMGQEVILRCVPISNHLYFYWYRQILGQKVEFLVSFYNNEISEKSEIFDDQFSVERPDGSNFTLKIRSTKLEDSAMYFCASGRPTEQFSGNTIYFGEGSWLTVV.